The 23 T cell receptor beta chains presented below share a single source sample, sequenced in a study of vaccination and CD4 T cells after COVID-19. Their recognized antigens are unknown. Scientists ran DNA taken from cultured CD4+ T cells through the Oncomine TCR Beta short-read assay for sequencing. DNA came from CD4+ T cells after culture. TCRdb called the PCR reads again in MiXCR, with one record for every CDR3 protein. The sample yields approximately 9,500 distinct CDR3 sequences, about 35% seen once. Indicated treatment: roughly 10-day PBMC culture with coronavirus spike peptide pools or control peptides (ViraFEST assay). Harvesting of the unexposed donor's CD4+ T cells predated the COVID-19 pandemic (2011-2018). The sequencing input was CD4+ T cells from blood, cultured in vitro. The receptors derive from a human donor in good health.

In its sample, this clonotype was seen a few times. J is TRBJ2-1 and V is TRBV28; 11 bases agree with TRBD2. CDR3 length: 15 residues. The trim removed 4 bases at V and 6 bases at J, leaving 5 bases unmatched. Germline values: CDR1 MDHEN, CDR2 SYDVKM. CDR3 sequence reads: CASSSQLAGGNEQFF. CDR3 in DNA: TGTGCCAGCAGTTCCCAGCTAGCGGGAGGCAATGAGCAGTTCTTC.

The rearrangement uses TRBV7-9 and TRBJ2-7; 9 nucleotides line up with TRBD1. The trim removed 8 bases at V and 1 base at J, leaving 9 bases unmatched. The germline CDR1 and CDR2 sequences are SEHNR and FQNEAQ (reference sequence). The CDR3 totals 15 residues. The CDR3 sequence: CASVLTGGPSYEQYF. CDR3 DNA: TGTGCCAGCGTCCTAACAGGGGGCCCTTCCTACGAGCAGTACTTC. Filled out from reference TRBV7-9 and TRBJ2-7, the complete variable domain reads DTGVSQNPRHKITKRGQNVTFRCDPISEHNRLYWYRQTLGQGPEFLTYFQNEAQLEKSRLLSDRFSAERPKGSFSTLEIQRTEQGDSAMYLCASVLTGGPSYEQYFGPGTRLTVT.

The chain employs TRBV6-2 or TRBV6-3 and TRBJ1-1; 8 bases are a match to TRBD1. The V segment lost 5 bases and the J segment 6 bases; nucleotides outside the gene matches: 5. Germline CDR1 and CDR2: MNHEY and SVGEGT. This CDR3 comprises 13 residues. The DNA for the CDR3 is TGTGCCAGCAGTGGACAGGGAATCGCTGAAGCTTTCTTT. Protein product: CASSGQGIAEAFF.

This clonotype has more than one count but fewer than ten. The rearrangement joins TRBV10-3 to TRBJ1-5; D not resolved. Trimming took off 4 bases at V and 4 bases at J, with 11 bases between the two ends. The CDR3 contains 14 residues. Germline CDR1 reads ENHRY; CDR2 reads SYGVKD. CDR3 in amino acids: CAISVVGQNQPQHF. The DNA of the CDR3 is TGTGCCATCAGTGTTGTTGGGCAAAATCAGCCCCAGCATTTT.

This clonotype has a handful of counts. This chain joins TRBV28 and TRBJ1-6; 7 bases fit TRBD1. Germline-derived CDR1 and CDR2 are MDHEN and SYDVKM. The ends lost 1 base at V and 10 bases at J; junction bases unmatched: 7. This CDR3 spans 15 amino acids. CDR3 in DNA: TGTGCCAGCAGTTTATCAGGCAGGGGGTCCTCACCCCTCCACTTT. Translation: CASSLSGRGSSPLHF. The whole variable domain, filled in from reference TRBV28 and TRBJ1-6, reads DVKVTQSSRYLVKRTGEKVFLECVQDMDHENMFWYRQDPGLGLRLIYFSYDVKMKEKGDIPEGYSVSREKKERFSLILESASTNQTSMYLCASSLSGRGSSPLHFGNGTRLTVT.

The V call is TRBV27, the J call TRBJ1-2; D perhaps matches TRBD1 (5 bases). Germline V CDR1 and CDR2: MNHEY, SMNVEV (reference sequence). This CDR3 is 12 amino acids long. Trimming took 6 bases from V and 5 from J, leaving 10 bases between them. CDR3 loop: CASSPEGYGYTF. In DNA, the CDR3 is TGTGCCAGCAGCCCGGAGGGGTATGGCTACACCTTC.

This clonotype was observed a few times. The rearrangement uses TRBV7-2 and TRBJ2-7; no reliable D call. The V gene lost 1 base and the J gene lost 4 bases, with 8 bases spanning the gap. This CDR3 has 13 residues. CDR1 and CDR2 (germline): SGHTA, FQGNSA. CDR3 in DNA: TGTGCCAGCAGCTTAGGGGCCCGTTACGAGCAGTACTTC. This sequence encodes CASSLGARYEQYF. The complete variable domain, with remaining parts taken from reference TRBV7-2 and TRBJ2-7, reads GAGVSQSPSNKVTEKGKDVELRCDPISGHTALYWYRQSLGQGLEFLIYFQGNSAPDKSGLPSDRFSAERTGGSVSTLTIQRTQQEDSAVYLCASSLGARYEQYFGPGTRLTVT.

The chain has TRBV28 and TRBJ1-5; tentative D call: TRBD1 (6 bases). The CDR3 is made up of 17 amino acids. Germline CDR1 is MDHEN and CDR2 is SYDVKM. V was cut by 0 bases and J by 4 bases, with 16 bases left in between. CDR3 DNA sequence: TGTGCCAGCAGTTTATGGGGAGGGGGTCTTGTAAATCAGCCCCAGCATTTT. It is translated as CASSLWGGGLVNQPQHF.

This clonotype was observed a few times. J is TRBJ1-1 and V is TRBV7-9; D gene unclear. The germline CDR1 and CDR2 sequences are SEHNR and FQNEAQ (reference sequence). Trimming stripped 0 bases from V and 8 bases from J, with 13 bases between. The CDR3 consists of 14 residues. The CDR3 sequence is CASSLAFTPAEAFF. The CDR3 region has the DNA TGTGCCAGCAGCTTAGCGTTCACCCCAGCGGAAGCTTTCTTT.

The V call is TRBV12-3 or TRBV12-4, the J call TRBJ1-1, with D maybe TRBD1 (6 bases). V shed 6 bases and J shed 4 bases, with 18 bases lying between them. The CDR3 spans 15 residues. The CDR3 loop reads CASRISRGASTEAFF. CDR3 bases: TGTGCCAGCAGGATATCTCGGGGGGCGAGCACTGAAGCTTTCTTT.

This clonotype was seen more than once but under ten times. V is TRBV20-1 and J is TRBJ2-3, with a weak D call TRBD2 (6 bases). The V gene lost 6 bases and the J gene lost 5 bases, with 18 bases spanning the gap. Germline V CDR1 and CDR2: DFQATT, SNEGSKA (reference sequence). The CDR3 is made up of 14 amino acids. The CDR3 here is CSAPFAGLIDTQYF. The CDR3 DNA sequence: TGCAGTGCCCCGTTTGCGGGGTTAATAGATACGCAGTATTTT.

Sample share makes this clonotype medium-sized. The chain recombines TRBV5-1 with TRBJ2-5, with D unclear. Trimming removed 7 bases at V and 5 bases at J, with 15 bases between. The CDR3 loop spans 13 amino acids. Germline CDR1 is SGHRS and CDR2 is YFSETQ. CDR3 bases: TGCGCCAGCGGTCATAATGAGGCGGAGACCCAGTACTTC. Translating gives CASGHNEAETQYF. Using reference TRBV5-1 and TRBJ2-5 for the parts outside the CDR3, the full variable domain is KAGVTQTPRYLIKTRGQQVTLSCSPISGHRSVSWYQQTPGQGLQFLFEYFSETQRNKGNFPGRFSGRQFSNSRSEMNVSTLELGDSALYLCASGHNEAETQYFGPGTRLLVL.

The chain couples TRBV27 to TRBJ2-1; D is perhaps TRBD2 (6 bases). CDR3 size: 15 residues. The V and J ends lost 1 base and 4 bases respectively, with 11 bases between them. Germline lookup yields CDR1 MNHEY and CDR2 SMNVEV (reference sequence). In nucleotides, the CDR3 is TGTGCCAGCAGTTTATGGGGGGACGGATACAATGAGCAGTTCTTC. Translating it yields CASSLWGDGYNEQFF.

The V gene is TRBV7-9, the J gene TRBJ2-3; D is ambiguous. The CDR3 has 14 amino acids. CDR1 is SEHNR and CDR2 is FQNEAQ in the germline V gene (reference sequence). V gave up 5 bases and J gave up 2 bases, with 11 bases separating them. CDR3 loop: CASSPVTPTDTQYF. The CDR3 DNA reads as TGTGCCAGCAGCCCGGTAACACCCACAGATACGCAGTATTTT.

This sequence joins TRBV20-1 and TRBJ2-2; 7 bases are shared with TRBD2. Looked up from germline, CDR1 is DFQATT and CDR2 is SNEGSKA (reference sequence). The length of the CDR3 is 12 residues. Unmatched junction bases numbered 2, after V lost 2 bases and J lost 8 bases. The CDR3 region is CSARPGRGELFF. DNA for the CDR3: TGCAGTGCTAGACCCGGGAGGGGGGAGCTGTTTTTT.

This chain connects TRBV6-1 to TRBJ2-3; 10 nucleotides agree with TRBD2. V was clipped by 2 bases and J by 4 bases; unmatched bases: 3. This CDR3 region has 15 residues. The germline V gene encodes CDR1 MNHNS and CDR2 SASEGT. CDR3 nucleotide sequence: TGTGCCAGCAGTGAACTAGCGGGAGCGCCAGATACGCAGTATTTT. Translating it yields CASSELAGAPDTQYF.

The rearrangement uses TRBV7-8 and TRBJ2-2, with 11 bases aligning to TRBD2. Germline values: CDR1 SGHVS, CDR2 FQNEAQ. V shed 6 bases, J shed 2 bases, and the junction held 8 bases outside the gene matches. The CDR3 covers 17 residues. CDR3 sequence (DNA): TGTGCCAGCAGTCGAACTAGCGGGAGCCAAAACACCGGGGAGCTGTTTTTT. Its translation: CASSRTSGSQNTGELFF.

This sequence joins TRBV6-4 and TRBJ2-1; D not resolved. V was shortened by 4 bases and J by 1 base, with 8 bases between the two germline ends. The CDR3 runs to 14 residues. The germline V gene has CDR1 MRHNA and CDR2 SNTAGT. DNA for the CDR3: TGTGCCAGCAGTGTTGAACGGTCCTACAATGAGCAGTTCTTC. Encoded protein: CASSVERSYNEQFF.

The chain joins TRBV20-1 to TRBJ2-7, with 8 bases aligning to TRBD2. Losses at the gene ends were 5 bases for V and 3 bases for J; bases not matched to a gene: 3. This CDR3 has 12 amino acids. CDR1 and CDR2 from the germline V gene are DFQATT and SNEGSKA (reference sequence). Here the CDR3 DNA reads TGCAGTGCTCCGGGACTAGACTACGAGCAGTACTTC. Its translation is CSAPGLDYEQYF.

The chain is built from TRBV7-2 and TRBJ2-5; D unclear. Germline CDR1 SGHTA, CDR2 FQGNSA. Deletions cut 4 bases from V and 7 bases from J, with 16 bases between. This CDR3 has 14 amino acids. CDR3 protein: CASSSKSGFGTQYF. The CDR3 nucleotides read TGTGCCAGCAGCTCAAAATCTGGGTTCGGGACCCAGTACTTC.

This clonotype was found a few times. The chain uses TRBV7-6 and TRBJ1-3, with TRBD1 as a possible D gene (6 bases). V was pared by 2 bases and J by 16 bases, with 27 bases between. Germline lookup yields CDR1 SGHVS and CDR2 FNYEAQ. CDR3 size: 16 residues. CDR3 in DNA: TGTGCCAGCAGCTTAAGTTTGGTGGGGACATCGGCGAGGTTGTATTTT. Protein: CASSLSLVGTSARLYF. The complete variable domain, with remaining parts taken from reference TRBV7-6 and TRBJ1-3, reads GAGVSQSPRYKVTKRGQDVALRCDPISGHVSLYWYRQALGQGPEFLTYFNYEAQQDKSGLPNDRFSAERPEGSISTLTIQRTEQRDSAMYRCASSLSLVGTSARLYFGEGSWLTVV.

The V call is TRBV19, the J call TRBJ2-4; no firm D call. The ends were cut back, 3 bases at V and 2 bases at J, with 11 bases in the middle. Germline CDR1 is LNHDA and CDR2 is SQIVND (reference sequence). The CDR3 length is 15 residues. The CDR3 bases are TGTGCCAGTAGTATCGGTGCAGGCCCCAAAAACATTCAGTACTTC. Translating it yields CASSIGAGPKNIQYF.

This clonotype was seen more than once but under ten times. The chain carries TRBV6-5 and TRBJ1-6, with D hard to call. CDR3 size: 17 residues. Between the trimmed V and J ends, which lost 4 bases and 0 bases, there was a span of 13 bases. CDR1 and CDR2 from the germline V gene are MNHEY and SVGAGI. The chain's CDR3 is CASSFLPSDSYNSPLHF. The CDR3 DNA reads as TGTGCCAGCAGTTTCCTCCCTTCGGACTCCTATAATTCACCCCTCCACTTT.